Each of the 29 T cell receptor beta chains below was sequenced from the same sample in a study of vaccination and CD4 T cells after COVID-19. Treatment reported: roughly 10-day PBMC culture with coronavirus spike peptide pools or control peptides (ViraFEST assay). No antigen has been assigned to these receptors. An Oncomine TCR Beta short-read assay was used to sequence the DNA from cultured CD4+ T cells. TCRdb passed the PCR reads through MiXCR, listing each CDR3 protein once. This sample has 8,500 to 9,000 distinct CDR3 sequences, with less than 50% found just once. Sequencing input: CD4+ T cells from blood, cultured in vitro. All receptors come from a human donor who had recovered from COVID-19.

V and J are TRBV30 and TRBJ2-1, with D maybe TRBD1 (5 bases). The CDR3 length is 14 residues. Germline-derived CDR1 and CDR2 are GTSNPN and SVGIG (reference sequence). The ends were cut back, 1 base at V and 2 bases at J, with 9 bases in the middle. The CDR3 sequence: CAWSEGVTYNEQFF. The CDR3 DNA reads TGTGCCTGGAGTGAAGGGGTTACCTACAATGAGCAGTTCTTC.

The rearrangement joins TRBV7-2 to TRBJ1-6; D perhaps matches TRBD1 (6 bases). Trimming removed 1 base from V and 6 bases from J, with 13 bases in between. Looked up from germline, CDR1 is SGHTA and CDR2 is FQGNSA. The CDR3 is made up of 16 amino acids. CDR3 sequence (DNA): TGTGCCAGCAGCTTAGATCCCGGGACAACTAATTCACCCCTCCACTTT. The encoded protein is CASSLDPGTTNSPLHF.

A few counts support this clonotype. V and J are TRBV2 and TRBJ1-2, with a tentative D call TRBD1 (6 bases). V lost 6 bases and J lost 0, with 11 bases in between. The CDR3 loop spans 14 amino acids. Germline V gives CDR1 SNHLY, CDR2 FYNNEI. In nucleotides, the CDR3 is TGTGCCAGCAGCACAGGGCCACCTAACTATGGCTACACCTTC. Translated, it gives CASSTGPPNYGYTF.

A note on this clonotype: A read error may produce the germline difference seen at one junction end. The chain has TRBV15 and TRBJ2-6; the D gene is possibly TRBD1 (6 bases). From germline, CDR1 is LNHNV and CDR2 YYDKDF (reference sequence). This CDR3 has 17 amino acids. In DNA, the CDR3 is TGTGCCACCAGCACTAGGGGGTTCCGTTCCGGGGCCAACGCCCTGACTTTC. Translating it yields CATSTRGFRSGANALTF. Looking up the rest from reference TRBV15 and TRBJ2-6 gives the full variable domain: DAMVIQNPRYQVTQFGKPVTLSCSQTLNHNVMYWYQQKSSQAPKLLFHYYDKDFNNEADTPDNFQSRRPNTSFCFLDIRSPGLGDTAMYLCATSTRGFRSGANALTFGAGSRLTVL.

V is TRBV10-1 and J is TRBJ2-5; 7 bases fit TRBD2. The germline V gene encodes CDR1 WNHNN and CDR2 SYGVQD (reference sequence). The CDR3 sequence is 15 residues long. After removal of 10 bases from V and 2 bases from J, the junction contained 13 bases not matched to a gene. The CDR3 nucleotides are TGCGCCACCGCGATGGGGGGGTCACGGCAAGAGACCCAGTACTTC. Translating gives CATAMGGSRQETQYF.

The rearrangement uses TRBV7-6 and TRBJ2-1, with 11 bases identical to TRBD2. J lost 4 bases, V lost 5 bases, and 25 bases had no gene match. CDR3 length equals 22 residues. Germline-derived CDR1 and CDR2 are SGHVS and FNYEAQ. Here the CDR3 DNA reads TGTGCCAGCAGCCTCAGGGGGCCCCGAACGACTAGCGGGACGAACCCGTACAATGAGCAGTTCTTC. This sequence encodes CASSLRGPRTTSGTNPYNEQFF. The full variable domain, with the rest looked up from reference TRBV7-6 and TRBJ2-1, is GAGVSQSPRYKVTKRGQDVALRCDPISGHVSLYWYRQALGQGPEFLTYFNYEAQQDKSGLPNDRFSAERPEGSISTLTIQRTEQRDSAMYRCASSLRGPRTTSGTNPYNEQFFGPGTRLTVL.

V usage is TRBV7-9 and J usage is TRBJ2-2; possible D gene TRBD2, 6 bases. CDR1 and CDR2 (germline): SEHNR, FQNEAQ (reference sequence). The CDR3 spans 15 residues. V was trimmed by 4 bases and J by 7 bases, leaving 16 bases between them. CDR3 sequence: CASSSGGVGVGELFF. The CDR3 DNA sequence: TGTGCCAGCAGCTCCGGGGGTGTAGGGGTCGGGGAGCTGTTTTTT.

V usage is TRBV20-1 and J usage is TRBJ1-1, with 10 bases that match TRBD1. The CDR3 loop spans 14 amino acids. The germline gives CDR1 DFQATT, CDR2 SNEGSKA (reference sequence). The trim removed 7 bases at V and 4 bases at J, leaving 9 bases unmatched. DNA for the CDR3: TGCAGTGTAACAGGGACAGGGGTAGTCACTGAAGCTTTCTTT. It is translated as CSVTGTGVVTEAFF.

V is TRBV6-2 or TRBV6-3 and J is TRBJ2-5, with 10 bases lining up with TRBD2. This CDR3 is 18 amino acids long. Germline CDR1 and CDR2: MNHEY and SVGEGT. The J segment lost 3 bases and the V segment lost 2 bases, leaving 12 bases of the junction unmatched. The CDR3 is CASSYLRLQRGGKETQYF. The CDR3 DNA is TGTGCCAGCAGTTACCTCCGACTCCAGCGGGGGGGCAAAGAGACCCAGTACTTC.

This clonotype was seen a handful of times. The chain links TRBV15 to TRBJ1-2; no firm D call. Looked up from germline, CDR1 is LNHNV and CDR2 is YYDKDF (reference sequence). V gave up 0 bases and J gave up 8 bases, with 19 bases separating them. This CDR3 is 16 amino acids long. CDR3 loop: CATSRDITKDQEGYTF. In nucleotides, the CDR3 is TGTGCCACCAGCAGAGATATAACCAAGGATCAGGAAGGCTACACCTTC.

Only a few counts were recorded for this clonotype. J is TRBJ2-3 and V is TRBV23-1, with 7 bases that match TRBD1. TRBV23-1 falls under the ORF class, with uncertain function. The V segment lost 2 bases and the J segment 1 base; nucleotides outside the gene matches: 9. CDR3 length equals 17 residues. CDR3 coding DNA: TGCGCCAGCAGTCAACCCTGGACAGGCACACGCACAGATACGCAGTATTTT. The encoded protein is CASSQPWTGTRTDTQYF.

This clonotype is deemed large. The genes are TRBV20-1 and TRBJ2-7; D is ambiguous. The germline V and J ends were trimmed by 0 bases and 2 bases, with 8 bases remaining between them. Germline CDR1 and CDR2: DFQATT and SNEGSKA (reference sequence). The CDR3 contains 13 residues. Here the CDR3 DNA reads TGCAGTGCTAGAGATATAAGTGCCTACGAGCAGTACTTC. It yields the protein CSARDISAYEQYF.

V gene TRBV6-5 combines with J gene TRBJ2-7; 12 bases match TRBD2. Germline V CDR1 and CDR2: MNHEY, SVGAGI. The CDR3 covers 15 residues. J lost 6 bases, V lost 2 bases, and 5 bases had no gene match. The CDR3 sequence: CASSYRTSGDGEQYF. In DNA, the CDR3 is TGTGCCAGCAGTTACCGGACTAGCGGGGACGGCGAGCAGTACTTC.

The chain couples TRBV6-1 to TRBJ2-3, with 8 bases identical to TRBD2. The CDR3 consists of 15 residues. Germline V gene lookup returns CDR1 MNHNS and CDR2 SASEGT. V shed 8 bases and J 2 bases; nucleotides not matched to a gene: 9. CDR3 nucleotide sequence: TGTGCCAGCGGCGGGCGGGGGGCCTCCACAGATACGCAGTATTTT. It translates to CASGGRGASTDTQYF.

The chain links TRBV28 to TRBJ2-4, with TRBD1 matching over 10 bases. The length of the CDR3 is 14 residues. Trimming cost V 4 bases and J 5 bases; bases outside gene matches: 2. The germline CDR1 and CDR2 sequences are MDHEN and SYDVKM. CDR3 coding DNA: TGTGCCAGCAGTTCCGGGACAGGGGAAAACATTCAGTACTTC. Its protein product is CASSSGTGENIQYF.

Regarding this clonotype: The junction and the germline gene differ at one end; a read error may be behind it. The V and J genes are TRBV2 and TRBJ2-5; 7 bases align to TRBD2. This CDR3 comprises 12 residues. Germline CDR1 SNHLY, CDR2 FYNNEI. CDR3 protein: CSQRGFQETQYF. In DNA, the CDR3 is TGTTCTCAGCGGGGTTTCCAAGAGACTCAGTACTTC. The whole variable domain, remainder taken from reference TRBV2 and TRBJ2-5, is EPEVTQTPSHQVTQMGQEVILRCVPISNHLYFYWYRQILGQKVEFLVSFYNNEISEKSEIFDDQFSVERPDGSNFTLKIRSTKLEDSAMYFCSQRGFQETQYFGPGTRLLVL.

V is TRBV6-2 or TRBV6-3 and J is TRBJ1-5, with D unclear. There are 14 residues in the CDR3. Trimming shortened V by 3 bases and J by 9 bases, and 15 bases separated the two germline ends. CDR1 and CDR2 (germline): MNHEY, SVGEGT. The CDR3 reads CASSYYGRGLPQHF. The CDR3, as DNA: TGTGCCAGCAGTTATTATGGTCGGGGATTGCCCCAGCATTTT.

The chain uses TRBV19 and TRBJ1-5; D remains ambiguous. V was shortened by 4 bases and J by 0 bases, with 7 bases between the two germline ends. The CDR3 covers 14 residues. Per the germline V gene, CDR1 is LNHDA and CDR2 is SQIVND (reference sequence). CDR3 sequence (DNA): TGTGCCAGTAGTAACCCAACTAGCAATCAGCCCCAGCATTTT. This translates into CASSNPTSNQPQHF.

The V gene is TRBV7-6, the J gene TRBJ2-3; 11 bases map to TRBD2. The CDR3 has 17 residues. CDR1 and CDR2 (germline): SGHVS, FNYEAQ. After removal of 2 bases from V and 1 base from J, the junction contained 5 bases not matched to a gene. The CDR3 is CASSLRGTSGGTDTQYF. Written as DNA, the CDR3 is TGTGCCAGCAGCTTAAGGGGGACTAGCGGCGGCACAGATACGCAGTATTTT.

The table lists this clonotype with a few counts. This chain uses TRBV12-3 or TRBV12-4 with TRBJ2-3; D remains unclear. CDR3 size: 15 residues. Trimming shortened V by 0 bases and J by 2 bases, and 9 bases separated the two germline ends. The CDR3 here is CASSLARSHTDTQYF. The DNA of the CDR3 is TGTGCCAGCAGTTTAGCGCGGAGCCACACAGATACGCAGTATTTT.

The rearrangement joins TRBV12-3 or TRBV12-4 to TRBJ1-2, with a tentative D call TRBD1 (5 bases). The CDR3 runs 15 residues. V was cut by 5 bases and J by 4 bases, with 17 bases left in between. CDR3 sequence: CASSTISGLPYGYTF. The DNA for the CDR3 is TGTGCCAGCAGTACAATTTCGGGGCTACCCTATGGCTACACCTTC.

On this clonotype itself: Likely a read error: the CDR3 ends without its conserved phenylalanine or tryptophan. V is TRBV6-1 and J is TRBJ1-3; D is possibly TRBD1 (5 bases). Germline V gives CDR1 MNHNS, CDR2 SASEGT. This CDR3 has 15 amino acids. This CDR3 reads CATSGIDSSGNTIYL. Written as DNA, the CDR3 is TGTGCCACCAGTGGTATAGACAGCTCTGGAAACACCATATATCTT.

The chain uses TRBV12-3 or TRBV12-4 and TRBJ1-1; D perhaps matches TRBD1 (5 bases). Trimming left V 5 bases short and J 0 bases short, with 10 bases between. This CDR3 is built from 14 residues. In DNA, the CDR3 is TGTGCCAGCAGTGGGGGAGTTCTGAACACTGAAGCTTTCTTT. Amino acids: CASSGGVLNTEAFF.

The chain uses TRBV9 and TRBJ2-3; D is undetermined. CDR1 is SGDLS and CDR2 is YYNGEE in the germline V gene. The ends were cut back, 3 bases at V and 1 base at J, with 15 bases in the middle. The CDR3 consists of 16 residues. CDR3 sequence (DNA): TGTGCCAGCAGCGCCCACAGCTACTTCGGCACAGATACGCAGTATTTT. It translates to CASSAHSYFGTDTQYF.

V usage is TRBV20-1 and J usage is TRBJ2-1, with D perhaps assigned TRBD1 or TRBD2 (5 bases each). The CDR3 is made up of 15 amino acids. The V end was cut by 3 bases, the J end by 2 bases, with 14 bases between. Germline-derived CDR1 and CDR2 are DFQATT and SNEGSKA (reference sequence). CDR3 protein: CSARRRRGPYNEQFF. The CDR3, as DNA: TGCAGTGCTAGGCGGCGTCGGGGACCCTACAATGAGCAGTTCTTC.

The rearrangement links TRBV20-1 to TRBJ2-7; D is undetermined. CDR3 size: 13 residues. With 4 bases removed from V and 4 bases from J, the gap between germline ends came to 14 bases. Germline V lookup: CDR1 DFQATT, CDR2 SNEGSKA (reference sequence). Here the CDR3 DNA reads TGCAGTGCTACAGACACGGTTCGATACGAGCAGTACTTC. Translating gives CSATDTVRYEQYF.

By share of the sample, this clonotype is medium-sized. The chain recombines TRBV4-2 with TRBJ2-2, with TRBD1 matching 7 bases. V dropped 6 bases and J dropped 1; count of bases not matched to a gene: 8. Germline-derived CDR1 and CDR2 are LGHNA and YNFKEQ. The CDR3 sequence is 16 residues long. Here the CDR3 reads CASRPGQVWNTGELFF. DNA for the CDR3: TGTGCCAGCAGACCCGGACAGGTTTGGAACACCGGGGAGCTGTTTTTT.

Comments on this clonotype: A read error may explain this, as a much larger clone is one base away. The chain uses TRBV18 and TRBJ1-1; D not resolved. This CDR3 spans 17 amino acids. Germline-derived CDR1 and CDR2 are KGHSH and LQKENI. CDR3 bases: TGTGCCAGCGCACCTTCCGGAGCGGTTATGATGAACACTGAAGCTTTCTTT. This translates into CASAPSGAVMMNTEAFF.

This rearrangement joins TRBV19 to TRBJ1-5; tentatively, D is TRBD1 (5 bases). Germline assignment: CDR1 LNHDA and CDR2 SQIVND (reference sequence). The CDR3 totals 17 residues. V shed 5 bases and J shed 0 bases, with 17 bases lying between them. CDR3 sequence: CASSGIGRGISNQPQHF. The CDR3 DNA is TGTGCCAGTAGTGGGATCGGGCGGGGCATTAGCAATCAGCCCCAGCATTTT. Using reference TRBV19 and TRBJ1-5 for the parts outside the CDR3, the full variable domain is DGGITQSPKYLFRKEGQNVTLSCEQNLNHDAMYWYRQDPGQGLRLIYYSQIVNDFQKGDIAEGYSVSREKKESFPLTVTSAQKNPTAFYLCASSGIGRGISNQPQHFGDGTRLSIL.